This T cell receptor beta chain originates from a study of T cell repertoires in cytomegalovirus infection. Turning to the study itself: Both a matching HLA type and CMV infection were indicated by public TCR beta signatures.

Study-level points and caveats: In two of eight donors, the top clonotype was HLA-C-restricted CMV-specific.

A few counts support this clonotype. Its antigen is currently unknown. TCRdb recomputed calls from the reads with MiXCR, one row per CDR3 protein. The sample gives over 100,000 distinct CDR3 sequences, about 30% of which show up once; about three quarters is in the top ten. This TCR derives from a human donor in good health (CMV status not recorded). Some clones in this sample may be carry-over from other donors' samples. Sequenced here: CD8+ T cells from cultured PBMCs, sampled from culture after CMV antigen stimulation.

The DNA of the CDR3 is TGTGCCAGCAGTTTAAGGGCCGGGACCTACGAGCAGTACTTC. Translation gives CASSLRAGTYEQYF. This chain connects TRBV27 to TRBJ2-7; D is possibly TRBD2 (5 bases). This CDR3 is built from 14 residues. V was cut by 2 bases and J by 2 bases, with 10 bases left in between. Germline V gene sequence: CDR1 MNHEY, CDR2 SMNVEV (reference sequence).